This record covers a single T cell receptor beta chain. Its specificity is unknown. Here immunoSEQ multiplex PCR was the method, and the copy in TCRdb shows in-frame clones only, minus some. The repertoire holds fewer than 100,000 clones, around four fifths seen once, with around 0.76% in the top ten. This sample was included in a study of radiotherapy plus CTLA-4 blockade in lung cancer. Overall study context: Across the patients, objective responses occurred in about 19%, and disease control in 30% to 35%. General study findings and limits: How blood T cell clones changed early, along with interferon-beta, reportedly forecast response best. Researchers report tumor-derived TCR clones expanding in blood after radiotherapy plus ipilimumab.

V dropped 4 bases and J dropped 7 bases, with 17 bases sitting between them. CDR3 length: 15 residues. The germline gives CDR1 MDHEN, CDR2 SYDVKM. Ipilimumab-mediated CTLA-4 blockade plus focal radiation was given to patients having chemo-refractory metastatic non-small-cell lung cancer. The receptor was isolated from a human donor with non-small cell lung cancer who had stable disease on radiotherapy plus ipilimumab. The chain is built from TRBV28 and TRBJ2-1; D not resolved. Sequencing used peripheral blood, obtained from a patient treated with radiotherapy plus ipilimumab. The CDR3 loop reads CASSYAGPGGNEQFF. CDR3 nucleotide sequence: TGTGCCAGCAGTTACGCAGGACCGGGTGGGAATGAGCAGTTCTTC.